This is a list of T cell receptor beta chains from one sample in a study of blood T cell repertoires in COVID-19. Method: immunoSEQ multiplex PCR; TCRdb's copy keeps in-frame clones and lacks some. Found here are 100,000 to 150,000 clones, roughly 80% of them singletons; the top ten hold around an eighth. Material: peripheral blood. The receptor source for this set is a woman in her thirties who had recovered from COVID-19. Both conserved end residues are part of each CDR3. D genes are given only for firm matches. Expanded clones get a size class; other rows say once, few or many, or leave the size out.

NA	TRBV19	TRBJ2-2	NA	TGTGCCAGTAGTATAGTCACGGCGAACACCGGGGAGCTGTTTTTT	CASSIVTANTGELFF
NA	TRBV21-1	TRBJ2-1	NA	TGTGCCAGCAGCAAAAGGGATCAGCGACTAGCGGGAGGCCCGACTTCGATCTCTTACAATGAGCAGTTCTTC	CASSKRDQRLAGGPTSISYNEQFF
TRBD2	TRBV30	TRBJ2-2	NA	TGTGCCTGCCCGACTAGCGGGGGGGCCAGCGGGGAGCTGTTTTTT	CACPTSGGASGELFF
NA	TRBV2	TRBJ1-1	NA	TGTGCCAGCAAAACAACCCCTGCGACAGTGAACACTGAAGCTTTCTTT	CASKTTPATVNTEAFF
NA	TRBV19	TRBJ1-5	NA	TGTGCCAGTAGTCCGGACAATAATAGCAATCAGCCCCAGCATTTT	CASSPDNNSNQPQHF
NA	TRBV4-1	TRBJ1-2	NA	TGCGCCAGCAGCCTATCGCCCTTTGGAGGGGCCCTCGCTAACTATGGCTACACCTTC	CASSLSPFGGALANYGYTF
TRBD1	TRBV6-6	TRBJ2-5	NA	TGTGCCAGCAGTACAGGGGGAGGAGAGACCCAGTACTTC	CASSTGGGETQYF
TRBD1	TRBV29-1	TRBJ1-1	NA	TGCAGCGTGTCCGGGACAGGGATGAAAGCTTTCTTT	CSVSGTGMKAFF
TRBD2	TRBV25-1	TRBJ2-5	NA	TGTGCCAGCAGTTCTGGACTAGCGGTGCAAGAGACCCAGTACTTC	CASSSGLAVQETQYF
TRBD2	TRBV6-6	TRBJ2-1	once	TGTGCCAGCAGTTCCGGGACTAACAATGAGCAGTTCTTC	CASSSGTNNEQFF
TRBD1	TRBV18	TRBJ1-3	NA	TGTGCCAGCTCACCGGAGTTCAGGGGGCCTGGAAACACCATATATTTT	CASSPEFRGPGNTIYF
TRBD1	TRBV7-2	TRBJ1-2	NA	TGTGCCAGCAGCCTGGACAGGGGCTTTGGCTACACCTTC	CASSLDRGFGYTF
TRBD1	TRBV5-4	TRBJ1-2	once	TGTGCCAGCAGCTTAGAAGGGGGCGCTGGCTATGGCTACACCTTC	CASSLEGGAGYGYTF
TRBD1	TRBV11-2	TRBJ1-3	NA	TGTGCCAGCAGCCAAGGGACAGGGGCAGCTGGAAACACCATATATTTT	CASSQGTGAAGNTIYF
TRBD2	TRBV11-2	TRBJ2-1	few	TGTGCCAGCAGCTTAGATCCAGCGGGAGCCTTCTACAATGAGCAGTTCTTC	CASSLDPAGAFYNEQFF
TRBD2	TRBV5-4	TRBJ2-1	NA	TGTGCCAGCAGCTTTGGACTAGACGGGGTCTTC	CASSFGLDGVF
NA	TRBV13	TRBJ2-6	once	TGTGCCAGCAGCTCAAGACGGGACTCTGGGGCCAACGTCCTGACTTTC	CASSSRRDSGANVLTF
TRBD2	TRBV18	TRBJ2-1	few	TGTGCCAGCTCACTACCTCCCGGGACTAGCGGGAGGGCTCGAGAGCAGTTCTTC	CASSLPPGTSGRAREQFF
NA	TRBV5-1	TRBJ2-7	NA	TGCGCCAGCAGCCGGGACGGGGGCTCCTACGAGCAGTACTTC	CASSRDGGSYEQYF
TRBD1	TRBV5-6	TRBJ2-1	NA	TGTGCCAGCAGCTTCGGGACAGGGAGGTACAATGAGCAGTTCTTC	CASSFGTGRYNEQFF
NA	TRBV19	TRBJ1-5	NA	TGTGCCAGTAGGACTACAGGGCTAGGTGGTCAGCCCCAGCATTTT	CASRTTGLGGQPQHF
NA	TRBV9	TRBJ2-1	few	TGTGCCAGCAGCGTAGGACAGGTCAATGAGCAGTTCTTC	CASSVGQVNEQFF
NA	TRBV19	TRBJ1-2	many	TGTGCCAGTAGTATAAGTCGCGGTTTTGGTATTGGCTACACCTTC	CASSISRGFGIGYTF
NA	TRBV25-1	TRBJ2-5	NA	TGTGCCAGCAGTGAACCGTATCCGGGAGAGACCCAGTACTTC	CASSEPYPGETQYF
NA	TRBV29-1	TRBJ2-5	NA	TGCAGCGTTTCCACAGGAGTTCTTCAAGAGACCCAGTACTTC	CSVSTGVLQETQYF
TRBD1	TRBV18	TRBJ2-5	NA	TGTGCCAGCTCTCACACGTGGGACAGGGGGGAGACCCAGTACTTC	CASSHTWDRGETQYF
TRBD1	TRBV10-3	TRBJ1-3	NA	TGTGCCATCGCCCGGGACAGGGATTTCGGAAACACCATATATTTT	CAIARDRDFGNTIYF
TRBD1	TRBV25-1	TRBJ1-2	NA	TGTGCCAGCAGTGAGATCGACAGGGAAAATGGCTACACCTTC	CASSEIDRENGYTF
TRBD2	TRBV18	TRBJ2-3	NA	TGTGCCAGCTCCCCCCTCGGACTAGCGGGGACGAGCACAGATACGCAGTATTTT	CASSPLGLAGTSTDTQYF
TRBD1	TRBV29-1	TRBJ2-5	NA	TGCAGCGTTGAATTGGGCAGGGGGCTACGAGAGACCCAGTACTTC	CSVELGRGLRETQYF